A single T cell receptor beta chain is shown here with its context. This record comes from a study of shared clonotypes between healthy human individuals. Study-level information: Contributing individuals were two females and three males aged 18 to 49.

CDR3 length: 16 amino acids. Trimming pared 5 bases from V and 3 bases from J, leaving 19 bases between. Per germline, CDR1 SGHAT and CDR2 FQNNGV. At deep level, the assay was performed. Every immunoSEQ plate was one replicate of a subset's evenly spread DNA. Tens of thousands of T cell genomes, or 250 to 300 ng DNA, went into replicate PCRs of unsorted PBMC. Sequenced by immunoSEQ multiplex PCR; TCRdb stores in-frame clones only, minus some. The sample lists approximately 460,000 clones, over 60% occurring once. The chain is built from TRBV11-2 and TRBJ1-1, with a weak D call TRBD1 (6 bases). The receptor was isolated from a middle-aged woman in good health. Some clones in this sample may be carry-over from other donors' samples. The sample consisted of PBMCs. The CDR3 region has the DNA TGTGCCAGCAGCAAAGACCGGGACACCGGCTACACTGAAGCTTTCTTT. It codes for CASSKDRDTGYTEAFF. The full variable domain, its missing parts supplied by reference TRBV11-2 and TRBJ1-1, is EAGVAQSPRYKIIEKRQSVAFWCNPISGHATLYWYQQILGQGPKLLIQFQNNGVVDDSQLPKDRFSAERLKGVDSTLKIQPAKLEDSAVYLCASSKDRDTGYTEAFFGQGTRLTVV.